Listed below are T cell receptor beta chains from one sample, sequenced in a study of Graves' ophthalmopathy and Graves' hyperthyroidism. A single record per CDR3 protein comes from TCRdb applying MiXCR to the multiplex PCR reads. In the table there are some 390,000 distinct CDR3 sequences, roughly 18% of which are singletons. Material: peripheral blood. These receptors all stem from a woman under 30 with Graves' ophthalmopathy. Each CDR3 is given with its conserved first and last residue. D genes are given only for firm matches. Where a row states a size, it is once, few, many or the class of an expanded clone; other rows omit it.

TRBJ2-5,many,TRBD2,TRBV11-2,CASSSGTSGRRLETQYF,TGTGCCAGCAGCTCCGGGACTAGCGGGAGAAGATTAGAGACCCAGTACTTC
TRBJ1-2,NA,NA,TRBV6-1,CASSSSHSRYGYTF,TGTGCCAGCAGCTCAAGTCACAGCCGCTATGGCTACACCTTC
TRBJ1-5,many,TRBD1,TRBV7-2,CASSLGGQYNQPQHF,TGTGCCAGCAGCTTAGGGGGACAGTACAATCAGCCCCAGCATTTT
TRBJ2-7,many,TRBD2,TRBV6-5,CASSYSQRGYEQYF,TGTGCCAGCAGTTACTCCCAGCGGGGCTACGAGCAGTACTTC
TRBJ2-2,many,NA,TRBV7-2,CATRWSGTDTGELFF,TGTGCCACCCGATGGTCGGGGACCGACACCGGGGAGCTGTTTTTT
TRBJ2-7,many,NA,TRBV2,CASSGGYYEQYF,TGTGCCAGCAGTGGTGGATACTACGAGCAGTACTTC
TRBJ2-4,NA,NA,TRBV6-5,CASSYSGRLAKNIQYF,TGTGCCAGCAGTTACTCTGGCAGATTAGCCAAAAACATTCAGTACTTC
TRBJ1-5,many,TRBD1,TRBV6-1,CASSDQTGPSYNNQPQHF,TGTGCCAGCAGTGATCAGACAGGGCCTTCTTATAACAATCAGCCCCAGCATTTT
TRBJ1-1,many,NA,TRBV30,CASRLWTVNTEAFF,TGTGCCTCCCGTCTTTGGACAGTAAACACTGAAGCTTTCTTT
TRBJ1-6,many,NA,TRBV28,CASLSYNSPLHF,TGTGCCAGCCTCAGCTATAATTCACCCCTCCACTTT
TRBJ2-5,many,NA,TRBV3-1,CASSQDPDPAGTQYF,TGTGCCAGCAGCCAAGATCCGGACCCGGCGGGGACCCAGTACTTC
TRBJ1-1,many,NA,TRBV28,CASYGPDRMNTEAFF,TGTGCCAGCTATGGTCCGGACCGCATGAACACTGAAGCTTTCTTT
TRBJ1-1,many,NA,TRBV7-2,CASSLAQTTEAFF,TGTGCCAGCAGCTTAGCGCAGACCACTGAAGCTTTCTTT
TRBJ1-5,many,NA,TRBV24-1,CATAGRGRQPQHF,TGTGCCACCGCGGGGCGAGGGAGGCAGCCCCAGCATTTT
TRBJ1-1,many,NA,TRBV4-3,CASSQGSWGSTEAFF,TGCGCCAGCAGCCAAGGGTCGTGGGGAAGCACTGAAGCTTTCTTT
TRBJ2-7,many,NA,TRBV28,CASSLRGALVGEQYF,TGTGCCAGCAGTTTACGGGGGGCATTGGTGGGGGAGCAGTACTTC
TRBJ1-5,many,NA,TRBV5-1,CASSLERANQPQHF,TGCGCCAGCAGCTTGGAAAGGGCCAATCAGCCCCAGCATTTT
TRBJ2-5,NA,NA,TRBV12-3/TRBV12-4,CASSFGSIKETQYF,TGTGCCAGCAGTTTCGGCTCGATAAAAGAGACCCAGTACTTC
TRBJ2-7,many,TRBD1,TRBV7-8,CASTGRQGKFYEQYF,TGTGCCAGCACCGGCCGACAGGGAAAATTCTACGAGCAGTACTTC
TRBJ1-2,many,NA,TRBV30,CAWSVMGWDYGYTF,TGTGCCTGGAGTGTAATGGGGTGGGATTATGGCTACACCTTC
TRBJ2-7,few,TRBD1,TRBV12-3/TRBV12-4,CASSLEGQLSYEQYF,TGTGCCAGCAGTTTAGAGGGACAGCTATCCTACGAGCAGTACTTC
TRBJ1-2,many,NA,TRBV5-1,CASSLAAGGGRGYTF,TGCGCCAGCAGCTTGGCCGCGGGAGGTGGTAGGGGCTACACCTTC
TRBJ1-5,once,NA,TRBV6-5,CASSLREGSNQPQHF,TGTGCCAGCAGTTTAAGGGAGGGGAGCAATCAGCCCCAGCATTTT
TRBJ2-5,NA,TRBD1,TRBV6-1,CASRTGAGMETQYF,TGTGCCAGCAGGACAGGGGCGGGTATGGAGACCCAGTACTTC
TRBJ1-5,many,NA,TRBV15,CATSSRQTNQPQHF,TGTGCCACCAGCTCCCGACAGACGAATCAGCCCCAGCATTTT
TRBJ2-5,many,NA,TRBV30,CAWTPAPREETQYF,TGTGCCTGGACTCCCGCCCCCAGGGAAGAGACCCAGTACTTC
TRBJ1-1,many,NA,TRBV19,CASSIRNEAFF,TGTGCCAGTAGTATTAGGAATGAAGCTTTCTTT
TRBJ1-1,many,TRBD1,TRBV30,CAWSVSGGEAFF,TGTGCCTGGAGTGTCTCAGGGGGCGAAGCTTTCTTT
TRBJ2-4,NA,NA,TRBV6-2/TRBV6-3,CASSYEGSQYF,TGTGCCAGCAGTTACGAGGGGTCGCAGTACTTC
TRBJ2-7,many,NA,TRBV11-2,CASSLVARMGGYYEQYF,TGTGCCAGCAGCTTAGTTGCCCGAATGGGGGGCTACTACGAGCAGTACTTC
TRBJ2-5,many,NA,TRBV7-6,CASSLASGTRETQYF,TGTGCCAGCAGCTTAGCGAGCGGGACAAGAGAGACCCAGTACTTC
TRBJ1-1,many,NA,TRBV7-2,CASSQGRQMNTEAFF,TGTGCCAGCAGCCAAGGGAGACAGATGAACACTGAAGCTTTCTTT